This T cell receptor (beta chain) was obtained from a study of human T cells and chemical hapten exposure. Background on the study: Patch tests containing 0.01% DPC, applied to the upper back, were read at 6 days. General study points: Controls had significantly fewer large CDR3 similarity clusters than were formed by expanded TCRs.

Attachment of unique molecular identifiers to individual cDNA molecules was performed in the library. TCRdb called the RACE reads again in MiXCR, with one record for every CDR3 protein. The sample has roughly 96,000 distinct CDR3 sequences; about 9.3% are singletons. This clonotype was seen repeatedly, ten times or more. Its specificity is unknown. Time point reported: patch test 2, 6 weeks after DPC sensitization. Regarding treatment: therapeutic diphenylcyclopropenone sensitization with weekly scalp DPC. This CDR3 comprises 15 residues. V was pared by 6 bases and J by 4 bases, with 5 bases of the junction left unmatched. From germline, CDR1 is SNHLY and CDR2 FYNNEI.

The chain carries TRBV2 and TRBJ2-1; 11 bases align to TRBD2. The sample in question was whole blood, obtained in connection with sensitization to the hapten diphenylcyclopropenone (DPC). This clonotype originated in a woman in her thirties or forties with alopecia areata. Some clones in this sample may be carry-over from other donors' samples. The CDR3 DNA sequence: TGTGCCAGCAGGCTGGCTAGCGGGAGGTACAATGAGCAGTTCTTC. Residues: CASRLASGRYNEQFF. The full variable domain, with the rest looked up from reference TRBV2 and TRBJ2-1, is EPEVTQTPSHQVTQMGQEVILRCVPISNHLYFYWYRQILGQKVEFLVSFYNNEISEKSEIFDDQFSVERPDGSNFTLKIRSTKLEDSAMYFCASRLASGRYNEQFFGPGTRLTVL.